These 29 T cell receptor beta chains were sequenced from one sample in a study of T cell responses to AZD1222 COVID-19 vaccine. Profiling relied on immunoSEQ multiplex PCR, and the TCRdb table lists in-frame clones only, not all of them. The data contain nearly 200,000 clones, about 94% of them singletons. The input for sequencing was peripheral blood, taken 28 days after the second AZD1222 dose. All receptors derive from an adult who received the AZD1222 COVID-19 vaccine.

The chain joins TRBV5-1 to TRBJ1-1, with D unresolved. CDR3 length equals 12 residues. Trimming left V 2 bases short and J 4 bases short, with 6 bases between. Germline assignment: CDR1 SGHRS and CDR2 YFSETQ. In DNA, the CDR3 is TGCGCCAGCAGCTTAATTTCCACTGAAGCTTTCTTT. Its translation is CASSLISTEAFF.

The chain employs TRBV3-1 (or the pseudogene TRBV3-2) and TRBJ1-2; D uncertain. The CDR3 consists of 12 residues. V was clipped by 1 base and J by 7 bases, with 7 bases between them. Germline CDR1 LGHDT, CDR2 YNNKEL (reference sequence). CDR3 in amino acids: CASSQGPAGYTF. In DNA form, the CDR3 reads TGTGCCAGCAGCCAAGGGCCTGCTGGCTACACCTTC.

The chain is built from TRBV18 and TRBJ1-2; TRBD1 is a possible D gene (5 bases). Germline-derived CDR1 and CDR2 are KGHSH and LQKENI. The CDR3 spans 16 residues. V was cut by 4 bases and J by 4 bases, with 19 bases left in between. CDR3: CASSLDGGRDTYGYTF. The CDR3 coding sequence is TGTGCCAGCTCACTTGATGGGGGTCGAGACACCTATGGCTACACCTTC. The full variable domain, completed using reference TRBV18 and TRBJ1-2, is NAGVMQNPRHLVRRRGQEARLRCSPMKGHSHVYWYRQLPEEGLKFMVYLQKENIIDESGMPKERFSAEFPKEGPSILRIQQVVRGDSAAYFCASSLDGGRDTYGYTFGSGTRLTVV.

The rearrangement uses TRBV19 and TRBJ2-2; a weak D match, TRBD1 (6 bases). The CDR3 is 17 residues long. From germline, CDR1 is LNHDA and CDR2 SQIVND (reference sequence). Trimming left V 2 bases short and J 1 base short, with 14 bases between. The CDR3 DNA reads as TGTGCCAGTAGTATACCAGGGGTTAGGAGGAACACCGGGGAGCTGTTTTTT. Translated: CASSIPGVRRNTGELFF.

The chain joins TRBV10-3 to TRBJ1-5; unclear D gene. Trimming shortened V by 0 bases and J by 4 bases, and 7 bases separated the two germline ends. There are 14 residues in the CDR3. The germline gives CDR1 ENHRY, CDR2 SYGVKD. The CDR3 protein is CAISESERNQPQHF. CDR3 in DNA: TGTGCCATCAGTGAGTCGGAACGGAATCAGCCCCAGCATTTT.

The chain joins TRBV5-8 to TRBJ1-5, with 8 bases aligning to TRBD1. The CDR3 sequence is 17 residues long. Germline CDR1 reads SGHTS; CDR2 reads YDEGEE. V shed 5 bases and J 6 bases; nucleotides not matched to a gene: 16. Written as DNA, the CDR3 is TGTGCCAGCAGGCGTTGGGTGCTTGGACAGGGTCGTCAGCCCCAGCATTTT. Translation: CASRRWVLGQGRQPQHF.

The gene calls are TRBV18 and TRBJ2-1; 7 positions agree with TRBD1. The CDR3 consists of 15 residues. V was clipped by 3 bases and J by 2 bases; unmatched bases: 4. The germline V gene encodes CDR1 KGHSH and CDR2 LQKENI. The CDR3 protein is CASSPSGTAYNEQFF. CDR3 DNA: TGTGCCAGCTCACCTTCCGGGACAGCCTACAATGAGCAGTTCTTC.

The chain joins TRBV30 to TRBJ1-5, with 7 bases fitting TRBD1. Unmatched junction bases numbered 4, after V lost 0 bases and J lost 8 bases. Germline lookup yields CDR1 GTSNPN and CDR2 SVGIG (reference sequence). The CDR3 runs 13 residues. Here the CDR3 reads CAWSVQGSKPQHF. For the CDR3, the DNA is TGTGCCTGGAGTGTACAGGGGAGTAAGCCCCAGCATTTT.

The V call is TRBV24-1, the J call TRBJ1-3, with TRBD1 as a possible D gene (5 bases). The CDR3 is made up of 13 amino acids. Per the germline V gene, CDR1 is KGHDR and CDR2 is SFDVKD. The V gene lost 5 bases and the J gene lost 4 bases, with 8 bases spanning the gap. In DNA, the CDR3 is TGTGCCACCAGTGTTTCAGGGGGAAACACCATATATTTT. This encodes CATSVSGGNTIYF.

This chain joins TRBV12-3 or TRBV12-4 and TRBJ1-2, with 8 positions matching TRBD1. The CDR3 is made up of 12 amino acids. V gave up 6 bases and J gave up 8 bases; unmatched junction bases: 5. The CDR3 region has the DNA TGTGCCAGCAGCTGGACAGGGATAGGCTACACCTTC. It encodes CASSWTGIGYTF.

The chain couples TRBV5-1 to TRBJ1-1; D possibly corresponds to TRBD1 (5 bases). The CDR3 is 15 residues long. CDR1 and CDR2 (germline): SGHRS, YFSETQ. Trimming removed 4 bases at V and 4 bases at J, with 17 bases between. The CDR3 DNA is TGCGCCAGCAGCACCCGAAGCGGGGGGTCCACTGAAGCTTTCTTT. Its translation: CASSTRSGGSTEAFF.

This clone was counted a single time. This rearrangement joins TRBV19 to TRBJ1-1; TRBD1 matches at 10 bases. Germline values: CDR1 LNHDA, CDR2 SQIVND (reference sequence). V dropped 1 base and J dropped 5; count of bases not matched to a gene: 4. The CDR3 spans 15 residues. CDR3 nucleotides: TGTGCCAGTAGTATAGCCGGGACAGGGGAGACTGAAGCTTTCTTT. Residues: CASSIAGTGETEAFF.

The genes are TRBV2 and TRBJ2-7, with D possibly matching TRBD1 (6 bases). Per the germline V gene, CDR1 is SNHLY and CDR2 is FYNNEI. This CDR3 is 15 amino acids long. With 2 bases removed from V and 4 bases from J, the gap between germline ends came to 15 bases. CDR3 loop: CASSEKGTGLYEQYF. In DNA form, the CDR3 reads TGTGCCAGCAGTGAAAAGGGAACAGGGTTATACGAGCAGTACTTC.

The chain recombines TRBV28 with TRBJ1-2, with a possible D match to TRBD1 (5 bases). V was shortened by 6 bases and J by 4 bases, with 15 bases between the two germline ends. This CDR3 contains 14 residues. Looked up from germline, CDR1 is MDHEN and CDR2 is SYDVKM. The CDR3 here is CASRTRDRLYGYTF. The CDR3 nucleotides are TGTGCCAGCAGGACCCGGGACCGACTCTATGGCTACACCTTC.

The chain recombines TRBV7-2 with TRBJ1-6, with D tentatively TRBD1 (6 bases). Between the trimmed V and J ends, which lost 5 bases and 10 bases, there was a span of 12 bases. The germline V gene encodes CDR1 SGHTA and CDR2 FQGNSA. This CDR3 has 13 residues. The CDR3 DNA reads as TGTGCCAGCAGCACCGGGGGCTGGTCACCCCTCCACTTT. Residues: CASSTGGWSPLHF. Variable domain in full (rest from reference TRBV7-2 and TRBJ1-6): GAGVSQSPSNKVTEKGKDVELRCDPISGHTALYWYRQSLGQGLEFLIYFQGNSAPDKSGLPSDRFSAERTGGSVSTLTIQRTQQEDSAVYLCASSTGGWSPLHFGNGTRLTVT.

The rearrangement joins TRBV11-2 to TRBJ2-7; 14 bases align to TRBD2. This CDR3 has 15 amino acids. After removal of 1 base from V and 5 bases from J, the junction contained 1 base not matched to a gene. Germline values: CDR1 SGHAT, CDR2 FQNNGV. The CDR3 region has the DNA TGTGCCAGCAGCTTAGGACTAGCGGGGGGGCACGAGCAGTACTTC. This codes for CASSLGLAGGHEQYF.

The chain combines TRBV7-9 with TRBJ1-2; TRBD1 is a possible D gene (6 bases). The CDR3 extends over 16 amino acids. Germline V lookup: CDR1 SEHNR, CDR2 FQNEAQ (reference sequence). V lost 1 base and J lost 0, with 12 bases in between. CDR3 DNA sequence: TGTGCCAGCAGCTTAGGTGGGGGCGAAGCTAACTATGGCTACACCTTC. It codes for CASSLGGGEANYGYTF. Full variable domain (outside the CDR3, taken from reference TRBV7-9 and TRBJ1-2): DTGVSQNPRHKITKRGQNVTFRCDPISEHNRLYWYRQTLGQGPEFLTYFQNEAQLEKSRLLSDRFSAERPKGSFSTLEIQRTEQGDSAMYLCASSLGGGEANYGYTFGSGTRLTVV.

The V and J genes are TRBV7-9 and TRBJ1-1; D not resolved. From germline, CDR1 is SEHNR and CDR2 FQNEAQ (reference sequence). The CDR3 sequence is 15 residues long. Trimming shortened V by 1 base and J by 2 bases, and 11 bases separated the two germline ends. CDR3 loop: CASSLGPSFNTEAFF. In nucleotides, the CDR3 is TGTGCCAGCAGCTTAGGTCCGTCTTTCAACACTGAAGCTTTCTTT. Full variable domain (missing parts from reference TRBV7-9 and TRBJ1-1): DTGVSQNPRHKITKRGQNVTFRCDPISEHNRLYWYRQTLGQGPEFLTYFQNEAQLEKSRLLSDRFSAERPKGSFSTLEIQRTEQGDSAMYLCASSLGPSFNTEAFFGQGTRLTVV.

This clone was recorded only once. This chain connects TRBV18 to TRBJ2-1; D uncertain. The V gene lost 6 bases and the J gene lost 8 bases, with 8 bases spanning the gap. The CDR3 is made up of 11 amino acids. CDR1 is KGHSH and CDR2 is LQKENI in the germline V gene. CDR3 sequence (DNA): TGTGCCAGCTCTTCCCCGGATGAGCAGTTCTTC. This sequence encodes CASSSPDEQFF.

The V gene is TRBV28, the J gene TRBJ1-2; 9 bases match TRBD1. V gave up 2 bases and J gave up 8 bases; unmatched junction bases: 9. The germline gives CDR1 MDHEN, CDR2 SYDVKM. This CDR3 spans 15 amino acids. CDR3 region: CASSLIQGAQGGYTF. CDR3 coding DNA: TGTGCCAGCAGTTTAATACAGGGGGCGCAGGGGGGCTACACCTTC.

This chain links TRBV5-1 with TRBJ2-1, with no clear D. The germline CDR1 and CDR2 sequences are SGHRS and YFSETQ. The CDR3 covers 13 residues. Trimming removed 4 bases at V and 4 bases at J, with 9 bases between. The CDR3 sequence: CASSPDGYNEQFF. The CDR3 coding sequence is TGCGCCAGCAGCCCGGACGGTTACAATGAGCAGTTCTTC.

The J gene is TRBJ2-3, the V gene TRBV5-1, with a possible D match to TRBD2 (6 bases). The CDR3 is 15 residues long. Per the germline V gene, CDR1 is SGHRS and CDR2 is YFSETQ. The V end lost 3 bases, the J end lost 5 bases, and 16 bases lay between the germline ends. CDR3 protein: CASSSSTSARDTQYF. Here the CDR3 DNA reads TGCGCCAGCAGCTCGTCGACTAGTGCACGAGATACGCAGTATTTT.

The J gene is TRBJ1-1, the V gene TRBV5-1; 7 bases are shared with TRBD1. This CDR3 is built from 15 residues. CDR1 is SGHRS, CDR2 YFSETQ, per germline. The ends lost 5 bases at V and 4 bases at J; junction bases unmatched: 11. CDR3: CASSTTGDRSTEAFF. The CDR3 region has the DNA TGCGCCAGCAGTACTACAGGGGATCGGAGCACTGAAGCTTTCTTT.

J is TRBJ2-1 and V is TRBV12-5, with TRBD1 matching over 7 bases. Germline V gives CDR1 LGHNT, CDR2 FRNRAP. The CDR3 totals 16 residues. Trimming removed 6 bases from V and 2 bases from J; junction bases left unmatched: 10. The CDR3: CASGQTPGQPYNEQFF. Written as DNA, the CDR3 is TGTGCTAGTGGACAGACTCCGGGACAGCCCTACAATGAGCAGTTCTTC.

This chain connects TRBV7-9 to TRBJ1-3; D is ambiguous. The V and J ends lost 8 bases and 1 base respectively, with 18 bases between them. This CDR3 has 16 residues. In germline, CDR1 is SEHNR, CDR2 FQNEAQ (reference sequence). CDR3: CASGPFMTESGNTIYF. The DNA of the CDR3 is TGTGCCAGCGGACCGTTTATGACCGAGTCTGGAAACACCATATATTTT.

V is TRBV18 and J is TRBJ1-3, with TRBD1 as a possible D gene (5 bases). V dropped 3 bases and J dropped 7 bases, with 10 bases sitting between them. The length of the CDR3 is 13 residues. The germline V gene encodes CDR1 KGHSH and CDR2 LQKENI. CDR3 residues: CASSPTEGNTIYF. The CDR3 region has the DNA TGTGCCAGCTCACCGACAGAAGGCAACACCATATATTTT.

This clone was observed a few times. The gene calls are TRBV19 and TRBJ1-1; D remains ambiguous. Trimming pared 5 bases from V and 4 bases from J, leaving 14 bases between. The CDR3 sequence is 14 residues long. Germline CDR1 and CDR2: LNHDA and SQIVND (reference sequence). The CDR3 DNA sequence: TGTGCCAGTAGTGATCCACCGGGCGGCACTGAAGCTTTCTTT. This codes for CASSDPPGGTEAFF.

The chain couples TRBV9 to TRBJ2-3; 9 bases fit TRBD2. V was pared by 0 bases and J by 3 bases, with 5 bases of the junction left unmatched. The CDR3 runs 16 residues. Germline CDR1 SGDLS, CDR2 YYNGEE. This chain's CDR3 is CASSVVSSGVTDTQYF. The CDR3 DNA sequence: TGTGCCAGCAGCGTAGTTTCTAGCGGGGTAACAGATACGCAGTATTTT.

This chain joins TRBV14 and TRBJ2-5; possible D gene TRBD1, 6 bases. Germline CDR1 SGHDN, CDR2 FVKESK. The CDR3 runs to 16 residues. Between the trimmed V and J ends, which lost 4 bases and 5 bases, there was a span of 20 bases. The CDR3 DNA sequence: TGTGCCAGCAGCCGAGGTTATTCTGGGGGCGCGGAGACCCAGTACTTC. This codes for CASSRGYSGGAETQYF.